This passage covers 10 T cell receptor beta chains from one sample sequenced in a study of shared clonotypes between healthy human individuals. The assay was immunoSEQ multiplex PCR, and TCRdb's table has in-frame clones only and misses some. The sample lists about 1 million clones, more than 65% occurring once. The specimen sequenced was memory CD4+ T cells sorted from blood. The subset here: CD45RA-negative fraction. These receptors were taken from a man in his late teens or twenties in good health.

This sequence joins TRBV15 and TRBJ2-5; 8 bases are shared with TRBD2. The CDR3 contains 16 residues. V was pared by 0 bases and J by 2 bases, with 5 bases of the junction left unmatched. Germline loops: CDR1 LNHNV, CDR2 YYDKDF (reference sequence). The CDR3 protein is CATSRDRPGGQETQYF. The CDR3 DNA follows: TGTGCCACCAGCAGAGATCGCCCGGGGGGGCAAGAGACCCAGTACTTC.

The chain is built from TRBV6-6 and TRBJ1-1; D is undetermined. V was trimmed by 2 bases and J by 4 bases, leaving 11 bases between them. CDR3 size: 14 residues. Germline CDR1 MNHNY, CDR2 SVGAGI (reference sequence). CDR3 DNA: TGTGCCAGCAGTTACGAGGGTAGGGCCACTGAAGCTTTCTTT. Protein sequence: CASSYEGRATEAFF.

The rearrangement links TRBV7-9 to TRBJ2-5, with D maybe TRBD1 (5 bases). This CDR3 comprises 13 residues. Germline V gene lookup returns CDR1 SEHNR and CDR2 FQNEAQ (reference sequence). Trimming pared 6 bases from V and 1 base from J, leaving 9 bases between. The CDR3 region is CASSSDIQETQYF. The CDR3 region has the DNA TGTGCCAGCAGTTCGGACATCCAAGAGACCCAGTACTTC.

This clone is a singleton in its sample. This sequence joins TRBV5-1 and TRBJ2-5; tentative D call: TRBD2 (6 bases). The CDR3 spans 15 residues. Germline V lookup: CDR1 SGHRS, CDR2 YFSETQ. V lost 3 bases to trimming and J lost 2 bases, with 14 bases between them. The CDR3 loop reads CASSSGRGGQETQYF. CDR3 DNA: TGCGCCAGCAGCTCCGGCCGGGGAGGACAAGAGACCCAGTACTTC.

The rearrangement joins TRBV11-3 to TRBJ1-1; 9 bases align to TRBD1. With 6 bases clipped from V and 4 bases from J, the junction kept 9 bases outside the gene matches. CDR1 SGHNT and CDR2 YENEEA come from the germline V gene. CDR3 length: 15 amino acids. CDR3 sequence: CASRGQGFLSTEAFF. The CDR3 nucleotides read TGTGCCAGCAGGGGACAGGGCTTTTTGAGCACTGAAGCTTTCTTT. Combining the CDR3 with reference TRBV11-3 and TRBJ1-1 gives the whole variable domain EAGVVQSPRYKIIEKKQPVAFWCNPISGHNTLYWYLQNLGQGPELLIRYENEEAVDDSQLPKDRFSAERLKGVDSTLKIQPAELGDSAVYLCASRGQGFLSTEAFFGQGTRLTVV.

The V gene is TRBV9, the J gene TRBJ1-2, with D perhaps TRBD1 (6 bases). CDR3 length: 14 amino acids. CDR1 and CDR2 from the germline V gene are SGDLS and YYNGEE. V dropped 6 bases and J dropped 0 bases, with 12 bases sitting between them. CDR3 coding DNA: TGTGCCAGCACCACAGGGCCTGCTAACTATGGCTACACCTTC. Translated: CASTTGPANYGYTF. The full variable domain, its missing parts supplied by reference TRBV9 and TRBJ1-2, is DSGVTQTPKHLITATGQRVTLRCSPRSGDLSVYWYQQSLDQGLQFLIQYYNGEERAKGNILERFSAQQFPDLHSELNLSSLELGDSALYFCASTTGPANYGYTFGSGTRLTVV.

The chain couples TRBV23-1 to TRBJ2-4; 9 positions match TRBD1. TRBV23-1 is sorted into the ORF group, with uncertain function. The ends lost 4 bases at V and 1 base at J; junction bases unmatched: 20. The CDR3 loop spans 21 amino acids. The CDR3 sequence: CASSPISHGTGSYVAKNIQYF. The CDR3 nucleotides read TGCGCCAGCAGTCCGATATCCCACGGGACAGGGAGTTATGTGGCCAAAAACATTCAGTACTTC.

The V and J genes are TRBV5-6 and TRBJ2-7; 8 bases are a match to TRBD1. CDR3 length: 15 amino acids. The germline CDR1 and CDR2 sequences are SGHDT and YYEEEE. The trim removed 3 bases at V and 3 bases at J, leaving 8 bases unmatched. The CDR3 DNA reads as TGTGCCAGCAGCTGCCCCGACAGGGGACTCTACGAGCAGTACTTC. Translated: CASSCPDRGLYEQYF.

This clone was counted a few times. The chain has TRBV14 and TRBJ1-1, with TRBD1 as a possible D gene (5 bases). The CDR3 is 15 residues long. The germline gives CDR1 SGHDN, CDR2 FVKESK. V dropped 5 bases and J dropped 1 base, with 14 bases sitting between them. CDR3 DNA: TGTGCCAGCAGCGTCAGGGCATTGGAGAACACTGAAGCTTTCTTT. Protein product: CASSVRALENTEAFF. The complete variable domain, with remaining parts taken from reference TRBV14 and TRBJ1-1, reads EAGVTQFPSHSVIEKGQTVTLRCDPISGHDNLYWYRRVMGKEIKFLLHFVKESKQDESGMPNNRFLAERTGGTYSTLKVQPAELEDSGVYFCASSVRALENTEAFFGQGTRLTVV.

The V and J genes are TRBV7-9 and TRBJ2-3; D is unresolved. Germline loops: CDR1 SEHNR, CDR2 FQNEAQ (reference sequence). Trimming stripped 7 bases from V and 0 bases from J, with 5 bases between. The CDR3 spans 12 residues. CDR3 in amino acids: CASTASTDTQYF. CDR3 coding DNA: TGTGCCAGCACCGCGAGCACAGATACGCAGTATTTT. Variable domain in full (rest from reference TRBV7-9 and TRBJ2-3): DTGVSQNPRHKITKRGQNVTFRCDPISEHNRLYWYRQTLGQGPEFLTYFQNEAQLEKSRLLSDRFSAERPKGSFSTLEIQRTEQGDSAMYLCASTASTDTQYFGPGTRLTVL.